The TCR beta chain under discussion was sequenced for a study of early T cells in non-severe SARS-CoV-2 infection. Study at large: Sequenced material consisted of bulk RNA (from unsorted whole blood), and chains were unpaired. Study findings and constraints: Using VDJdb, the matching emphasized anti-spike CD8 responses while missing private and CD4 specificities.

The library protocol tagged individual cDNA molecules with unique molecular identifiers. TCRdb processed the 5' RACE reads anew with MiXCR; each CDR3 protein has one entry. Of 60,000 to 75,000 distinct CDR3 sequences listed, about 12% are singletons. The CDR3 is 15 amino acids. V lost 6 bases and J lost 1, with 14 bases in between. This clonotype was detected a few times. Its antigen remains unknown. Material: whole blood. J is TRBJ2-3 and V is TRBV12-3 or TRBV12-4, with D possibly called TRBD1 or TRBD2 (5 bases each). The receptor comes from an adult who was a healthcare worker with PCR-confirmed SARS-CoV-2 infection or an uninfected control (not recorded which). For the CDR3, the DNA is TGTGCCAGCAGCCCAGGGAGTAGGGGCACAGATACGCAGTATTTT. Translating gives CASSPGSRGTDTQYF.